This record concerns one T cell receptor beta chain sequence. Its antigen remains unidentified. The data are from a study of cytomegalovirus exposure and HLA in healthy donors. Study in general: The roughly 670 first-cohort repertoires shared a platform with the 120 validation repertoires, as reported in a later analysis. Study-wide findings and caveats: Many donors shared some public TCRs, even though most TCR sequences were rare.

Measured with immunoSEQ multiplex PCR; TCRdb has only the in-frame clones, and not every one. This table holds 70,000 or so clones, around 95% found once. Germline CDR1 and CDR2: KGHSH and LQKENI. The trim removed 4 bases at V and 1 base at J, leaving 3 bases unmatched. This CDR3 has 14 residues. J is TRBJ1-1 and V is TRBV18; 7 bases match TRBD1. The sample taken for sequencing was PBMCs. This sequence originates from a young woman in good health and CMV-seropositive. In DNA, the CDR3 is TGTGCCAGCTCACAGCGACAGGGGAACACTGAAGCTTTCTTT. Protein product: CASSQRQGNTEAFF.